The 8 T cell receptor beta chains presented below share a single source sample, sequenced in a study of graft-versus-host responses after intestinal transplantation. Researchers placed 200,000 CFSE-labeled responder cells in culture with 200,000 irradiated, violet-dye-labeled stimulator cells. Assay used: immunoSEQ multiplex PCR; TCRdb lists only in-frame clones, some missing. The profile shows 20,000 to 25,000 clones, 40% to 45% of them singletons. The sequencing here drew on alloreactive CD8+ T cells from a mixed lymphocyte reaction culture, taken before intestinal transplant. Subset: CFSE-low proliferating T cells sorted from approximately 6-day pre-transplant mixed lymphocyte reaction (GvH or HvG direction). The receptors come from a human patient who received an intestinal transplant.

This clone has only one observation. The chain's CDR3 is CASSRTGESGYTF. The CDR3 bases are TGTGCCAGCAGTCGGACAGGGGAGTCGGGCTACACCTTC. The chain is built from TRBV6-4 and TRBJ1-2, with 9 bases that match TRBD1. Losses at the gene ends were 5 bases for V and 8 bases for J; bases not matched to a gene: 6. This CDR3 has 13 amino acids. Germline V CDR1 and CDR2: MRHNA, SNTAGT.

The V and J genes are TRBV7-9 and TRBJ2-7, with 7 bases matching TRBD1. The ends lost 5 bases at V and 1 base at J; junction bases unmatched: 8. The CDR3 runs 15 residues. Per germline, CDR1 SEHNR and CDR2 FQNEAQ (reference sequence). CDR3 in amino acids: CASSPWDSRSYEQYF. The CDR3 nucleotides read TGTGCCAGCAGCCCTTGGGACAGCCGTTCCTACGAGCAGTACTTC.

The chain uses TRBV7-3 and TRBJ2-7; the match to TRBD1 covers 11 bases. CDR3 length: 17 residues. Looked up from germline, CDR1 is SGHTA and CDR2 is FQGTGA. Germline trimming cut 2 bases from V and 3 bases from J; bases unmatched to any gene: 9. The CDR3, as DNA: TGTGCCAGCAGCTTAGGGGGCGGACAGGGGGCTGTCTACGAGCAGTACTTC. It encodes CASSLGGGQGAVYEQYF.

This clone was seen more than once but under ten times. CDR3 sequence reads: CASSHSGWTGELFF. CDR3 DNA sequence: TGCGCCAGCAGCCATAGCGGTTGGACCGGGGAGCTGTTTTTT. The V call is TRBV5-1, the J call TRBJ2-2; TRBD2 is a possible D gene (6 bases). With 4 bases removed from V and 5 bases from J, the gap between germline ends came to 12 bases. The CDR3 is made up of 14 amino acids. Germline CDR1 is SGHRS and CDR2 is YFSETQ.

The chain is built from TRBV5-1 and TRBJ1-4, with 12 bases aligning to TRBD1. There are 15 residues in the CDR3. In germline, CDR1 is SGHRS, CDR2 YFSETQ. V was pared by 7 bases and J by 1 base, with 2 bases of the junction left unmatched. CDR3 sequence reads: CASRDRGQTNEKLFF. The CDR3 DNA reads as TGCGCCAGCCGGGACAGGGGGCAAACTAATGAAAAACTGTTTTTT.

Only a few counts were recorded for this clone. The chain is built from TRBV5-1 and TRBJ1-3; no definite D call. Germline values: CDR1 SGHRS, CDR2 YFSETQ. V was clipped by 1 base and J by 1 base, with 6 bases between them. The CDR3 consists of 14 residues. CDR3 DNA: TGCGCCAGCAGCTTGATAGGGTCTGGAAACACCATATATTTT. As protein: CASSLIGSGNTIYF.

The chain combines TRBV10-2 with TRBJ2-1, with D perhaps TRBD2 (6 bases). V dropped 3 bases and J dropped 0 bases, with 12 bases sitting between them. The CDR3 has 16 amino acids. From germline, CDR1 is WSHSY and CDR2 SAAADI. The CDR3: CASSDQDYSSYNEQFF. The CDR3 DNA reads TGCGCCAGCAGTGACCAGGACTATAGCTCCTACAATGAGCAGTTCTTC.

This chain links TRBV6-5 with TRBJ1-1; 7 positions match TRBD1. The V segment lost 3 bases and the J segment 4 bases; nucleotides outside the gene matches: 8. The CDR3 extends over 15 amino acids. Germline lookup yields CDR1 MNHEY and CDR2 SVGAGI. CDR3 bases: TGTGCCAGCAGTTATCGCCGAGGGGGCACCACTGAAGCTTTCTTT. It yields the protein CASSYRRGGTTEAFF.